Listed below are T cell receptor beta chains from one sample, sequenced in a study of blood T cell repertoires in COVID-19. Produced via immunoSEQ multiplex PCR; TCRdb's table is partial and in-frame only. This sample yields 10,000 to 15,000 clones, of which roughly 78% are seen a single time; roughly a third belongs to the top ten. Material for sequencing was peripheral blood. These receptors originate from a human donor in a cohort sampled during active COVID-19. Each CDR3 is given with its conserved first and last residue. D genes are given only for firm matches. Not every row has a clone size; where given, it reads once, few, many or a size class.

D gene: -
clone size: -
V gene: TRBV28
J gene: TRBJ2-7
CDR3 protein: CASSLAAEQYF
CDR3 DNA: TGTGCCAGCAGTTTAGCGGCCGAGCAGTACTTC

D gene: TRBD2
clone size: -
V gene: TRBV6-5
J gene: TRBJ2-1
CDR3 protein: CASSFTSGGYNEQFF
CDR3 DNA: TGTGCCAGCAGTTTCACTAGCGGGGGCTACAATGAGCAGTTCTTC

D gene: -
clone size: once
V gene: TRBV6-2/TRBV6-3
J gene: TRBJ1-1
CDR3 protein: CASSYSNRAAEAFF
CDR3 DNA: TGTGCCAGCAGTTACTCGAACAGGGCCGCTGAAGCTTTCTTT

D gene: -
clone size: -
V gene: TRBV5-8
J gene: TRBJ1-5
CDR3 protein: CASSSTGLQPQHF
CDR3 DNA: TGTGCCAGCAGTTCGACAGGTCTGCAGCCCCAGCATTTT

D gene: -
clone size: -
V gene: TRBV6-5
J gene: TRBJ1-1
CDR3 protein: CASSRYENTEAFF
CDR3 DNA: TGTGCCAGCAGCCGCTACGAAAACACTGAAGCTTTCTTT

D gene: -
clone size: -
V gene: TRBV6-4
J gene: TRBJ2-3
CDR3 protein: CASSRAGTSTDTQYF
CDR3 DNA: TGTGCCAGCAGTCGGGCGGGGACTAGCACAGATACGCAGTATTTT

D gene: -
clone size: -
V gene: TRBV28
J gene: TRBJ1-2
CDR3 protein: CASRAGGGNYGYTF
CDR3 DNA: TGTGCCAGCAGGGCCGGGGGAGGTAACTATGGCTACACCTTC

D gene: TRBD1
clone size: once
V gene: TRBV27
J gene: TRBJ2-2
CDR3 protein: CASGWTGDTGELFF
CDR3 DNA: TGTGCCAGCGGATGGACAGGCGACACCGGGGAGCTGTTTTTT

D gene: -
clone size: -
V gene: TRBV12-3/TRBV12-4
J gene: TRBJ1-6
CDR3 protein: CASSRDYNSPLHF
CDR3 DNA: TGTGCCAGCAGCAGGGATTATAATTCACCCCTCCACTTT

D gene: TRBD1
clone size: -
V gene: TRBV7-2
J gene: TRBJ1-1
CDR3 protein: CASRKDRGNMNTEAFF
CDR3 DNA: TGTGCCAGCAGGAAAGACAGGGGGAACATGAACACTGAAGCTTTCTTT

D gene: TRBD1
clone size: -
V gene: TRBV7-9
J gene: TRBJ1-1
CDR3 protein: CASSLQGAPGTEAFF
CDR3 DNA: TGTGCCAGCAGCTTACAGGGGGCCCCGGGCACTGAAGCTTTCTTT

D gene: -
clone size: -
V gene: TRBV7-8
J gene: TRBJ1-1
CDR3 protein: CASSQTVNTEAFF
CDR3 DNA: TGTGCCAGCAGCCAGACAGTGAACACTGAAGCTTTCTTT

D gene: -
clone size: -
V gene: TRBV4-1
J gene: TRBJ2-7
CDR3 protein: CASSQEGGRTYEQYF
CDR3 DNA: TGCGCCAGCAGCCAAGAGGGGGGGCGCACCTACGAGCAGTACTTC

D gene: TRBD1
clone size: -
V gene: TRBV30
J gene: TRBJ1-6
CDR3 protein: CAWNLQGAAFRHSPLHF
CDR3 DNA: TGTGCCTGGAACCTACAGGGGGCGGCATTCCGGCATTCACCCCTCCACTTT

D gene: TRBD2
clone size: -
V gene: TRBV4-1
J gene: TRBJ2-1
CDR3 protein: CASSPRERGDNEQFF
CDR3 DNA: TGCGCCAGCAGCCCTCGGGAGCGGGGGGACAATGAGCAGTTCTTC

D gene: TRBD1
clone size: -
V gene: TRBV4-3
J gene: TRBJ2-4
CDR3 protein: CASSQDLDREFAPKNIQYF
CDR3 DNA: TGCGCCAGCAGCCAAGATTTGGACAGGGAGTTTGCCCCCAAAAACATTCAGTACTTC

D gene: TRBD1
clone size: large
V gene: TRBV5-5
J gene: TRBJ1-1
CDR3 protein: CASSLGGGQGLMNTEAFF
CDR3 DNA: TGTGCCAGCAGCTTGGGTGGTGGACAGGGGCTCATGAACACTGAAGCTTTCTTT